Following are 26 T cell receptor beta chains from one sample sequenced in a study of Ad26.COV2.S vaccination and SARS-CoV-2 variants. Indicated treatment: 15 to 20 received Ad26.COV2.S at low or high dose, single or two shots; 5 received placebo; per-sample allocation not given. Day 63 following the first vaccine or placebo injection was when the samples were taken. Data came from immunoSEQ multiplex PCR; TCRdb stores just in-frame clones and leaves some out. The sample has fewer than 800,000 clones; around 90% are singletons. The material sequenced was peripheral blood, taken in a trial of Ad26.COV2.S vaccine versus placebo. All receptors come from a person aged 18-60 years who received the Ad26.COV2.S COVID-19 vaccine or a placebo.

The V gene is TRBV7-2, the J gene TRBJ2-7; no reliable D call. Deletions cut 1 base from V and 3 bases from J, with 10 bases between. Germline CDR1 SGHTA, CDR2 FQGNSA. There are 14 residues in the CDR3. In nucleotides, the CDR3 is TGTGCCAGCAGCTTAGACCCGCTGGGCTACGAGCAGTACTTC. The encoded protein is CASSLDPLGYEQYF. Full variable domain (remainder filled in from reference TRBV7-2 and TRBJ2-7): GAGVSQSPSNKVTEKGKDVELRCDPISGHTALYWYRQSLGQGLEFLIYFQGNSAPDKSGLPSDRFSAERTGGSVSTLTIQRTQQEDSAVYLCASSLDPLGYEQYFGPGTRLTVT.

The V gene is TRBV5-1, the J gene TRBJ2-5; the D is unclear. Trimming stripped 4 bases from V and 2 bases from J, with 9 bases between. CDR3 length: 13 residues. The V gene's germline CDR1 is SGHRS and CDR2 YFSETQ. CDR3 loop: CASSLTLQETQYF. The CDR3 coding sequence is TGCGCCAGCAGCCTGACTTTACAAGAGACCCAGTACTTC.

The genes are TRBV7-9 and TRBJ2-7; weak D call: TRBD1 (6 bases). Germline loops: CDR1 SEHNR, CDR2 FQNEAQ (reference sequence). Trimming shortened V by 7 bases and J by 2 bases, and 18 bases separated the two germline ends. CDR3 size: 15 residues. The CDR3 region has the DNA TGTGCCAGCACCAAAGATTCAGGGGTAACCTACGAGCAGTACTTC. Translating gives CASTKDSGVTYEQYF.

V is TRBV6-2 or TRBV6-3 and J is TRBJ1-5; 7 bases line up with TRBD1. After removal of 7 bases from V and 7 bases from J, the junction contained 10 bases not matched to a gene. This CDR3 is built from 14 residues. Germline values: CDR1 MNHEY, CDR2 SVGEGT. Here the CDR3 reads CASTPTGLNQPQHF. As DNA, the CDR3 is TGTGCCAGCACCCCGACAGGGTTAAACCAGCCCCAGCATTTT.

The genes are TRBV3-1 (or the pseudogene TRBV3-2) and TRBJ2-1; 7 nucleotides align to TRBD1. The V segment lost 0 bases and the J segment 8 bases; nucleotides outside the gene matches: 4. The CDR3 consists of 14 residues. Germline V gives CDR1 LGHDT, CDR2 YNNKEL (reference sequence). The CDR3 spells CASSQDDRADEQFF. The DNA for the CDR3 is TGTGCCAGCAGCCAAGACGACAGGGCGGATGAGCAGTTCTTC.

The CDR3 loop is CASSLYHSDSYPPYGYTF. In DNA, the CDR3 is TGTGCCAGTAGTCTCTACCACTCCGACAGCTACCCACCCTATGGCTACACCTTC. The V gene is TRBV19, the J gene TRBJ1-2, with D perhaps matching TRBD1 (5 bases). The CDR3 spans 18 residues. CDR1 is LNHDA, CDR2 SQIVND, per germline (reference sequence). Trimming shortened V by 5 bases and J by 4 bases, and 26 bases separated the two germline ends. The full variable domain, with the rest looked up from reference TRBV19 and TRBJ1-2, is DGGITQSPKYLFRKEGQNVTLSCEQNLNHDAMYWYRQDPGQGLRLIYYSQIVNDFQKGDIAEGYSVSREKKESFPLTVTSAQKNPTAFYLCASSLYHSDSYPPYGYTFGSGTRLTVV.

To note about this clone: Other nucleotide sequences from this sample produce the same CDR3. CDR3 nucleotide sequence: TGTGCCAGCAGCTCAGGACTAGCGGGGCAAGAGACCCAGTACTTC. It is translated as CASSSGLAGQETQYF. This chain joins TRBV7-2 and TRBJ2-5, with 12 bases that match TRBD2. Germline trimming cut 4 bases from V and 2 bases from J; bases unmatched to any gene: 2. The CDR3 spans 15 residues. Germline loops: CDR1 SGHTA, CDR2 FQGNSA.

The chain joins TRBV10-3 to TRBJ2-1, with D perhaps TRBD2 (5 bases). CDR1 is ENHRY and CDR2 is SYGVKD in the germline V gene. V was cut by 9 bases and J by 10 bases, with 19 bases left in between. This CDR3 comprises 13 residues. In DNA form, the CDR3 reads TGTGCCATATCGGCCCTCCGCACGGGGGAGCAGTTCTTC. It yields the protein CAISALRTGEQFF.

Of note for this clone: A read error may account for a junction end that differs from germline. The chain joins TRBV11-3 to TRBJ1-6; no definite D call. Germline values: CDR1 SGHNT, CDR2 YENEEA. There are 13 residues in the CDR3. This chain's CDR3 is CASSVDERSPLHF. CDR3 DNA: TGTGCCAGCAGCGTAGATGAAAGGTCACCCCTCCACTTT.

This chain links TRBV30 with TRBJ1-6; TRBD1 matches 9 bases. With V trimmed by 3 bases and J by 8 bases, 11 bases remained unmatched. This CDR3 contains 16 residues. Per the germline V gene, CDR1 is GTSNPN and CDR2 is SVGIG (reference sequence). CDR3 amino acids: CAWRYPGTGRHSPLHF. The CDR3 DNA sequence: TGTGCCTGGAGGTACCCCGGGACAGGGAGACATTCACCCCTCCACTTT.

To note about this clone: The same CDR3 arises from other DNA sequences in this sample as well. CDR3 in DNA: TGTGCCAGCAGCTTAGGTTCCTACGAGCAGTACTTC. It translates to CASSLGSYEQYF. The chain has TRBV13 and TRBJ2-7; D gene unclear. The V and J ends lost 0 bases and 1 base respectively, with 1 base between them. From germline, CDR1 is PRHDT and CDR2 FYEKMQ (reference sequence). The CDR3 has 12 residues.

The chain combines TRBV7-3 with TRBJ2-2; TRBD1 agrees at 8 bases. Unmatched junction bases numbered 8, after V lost 5 bases and J lost 6 bases. CDR1 and CDR2 (germline): SGHTA, FQGTGA. CDR3 size: 15 residues. The CDR3 DNA follows: TGTGCCAGCAGCCCAGACAGGGGCTGGGCCGGGGAGCTGTTTTTT. Protein product: CASSPDRGWAGELFF.

The rearrangement uses TRBV24-1 and TRBJ1-2, with D maybe TRBD1 (5 bases). The CDR3 sequence is 12 residues long. Germline V gene data show CDR1 as KGHDR and CDR2 as SFDVKD. Between the trimmed V and J ends, which lost 1 base and 6 bases, there was a span of 5 bases. This chain's CDR3 is CATSDLQDGYTF. The CDR3 region has the DNA TGTGCCACCAGTGATTTACAGGATGGCTACACCTTC.

This chain links TRBV14 with TRBJ1-6; TRBD1 agrees at 8 bases. V lost 4 bases to trimming and J lost 10 bases; unmatched junction nucleotides: 9. CDR1 and CDR2 (germline): SGHDN, FVKESK. This CDR3 comprises 15 residues. CDR3 bases: TGTGCCAGCAGCCTCCTGGACAGGGATGGGTCACCCCTCCACTTT. It encodes CASSLLDRDGSPLHF.

The rearrangement links TRBV9 to TRBJ2-1; D possibly corresponds to TRBD2 (6 bases). CDR3 length: 16 residues. Looked up from germline, CDR1 is SGDLS and CDR2 is YYNGEE. Trimming cost V 0 bases and J 6 bases, with 16 bases left between them. CDR3 sequence (DNA): TGTGCCAGCAGCGTAGTTGGCGGGGCCAATCGCAATGAGCAGTTCTTC. Residues: CASSVVGGANRNEQFF.

The rearrangement joins TRBV6-6 to TRBJ2-1, with D perhaps TRBD2 (5 bases). The CDR3 is 13 residues long. Trimming removed 6 bases at V and 4 bases at J, with 10 bases between. Germline V gene lookup returns CDR1 MNHNY and CDR2 SVGAGI (reference sequence). CDR3 in amino acids: CASSPGVYNEQFF. The DNA for the CDR3 is TGTGCCAGCAGCCCCGGGGTATACAATGAGCAGTTCTTC.

In the case of this clone: A read error may account for a junction end that differs from germline. CDR3 region: CASSSQGGETQYF. Here the CDR3 DNA reads TGTGCTAGCAGCTCTCAGGGCGGAGAGACCCAGTACTTC. This chain links TRBV7-7 with TRBJ2-5; TRBD1 is a possible D gene (5 bases). Germline V gene lookup returns CDR1 SSHAT and CDR2 FNYEAQ (reference sequence). The CDR3 has 13 amino acids.

The chain has TRBV27 and TRBJ1-5; TRBD1 agrees at 11 bases. The germline gives CDR1 MNHEY, CDR2 SMNVEV (reference sequence). This CDR3 comprises 14 residues. The ends lost 4 bases at V and 6 bases at J; junction bases unmatched: 2. The CDR3 DNA reads as TGTGCCAGCAGTTGGGGGACAGGGGGTCAGCCCCAGCATTTT. Its translation: CASSWGTGGQPQHF.

V gene TRBV10-2 combines with J gene TRBJ2-5; D is possibly TRBD1 (6 bases). This CDR3 spans 14 amino acids. CDR1 is WSHSY and CDR2 is SAAADI in the germline V gene. V lost 5 bases and J 5 bases, leaving 15 bases between the germline ends. This CDR3 is CASSIGARGETQYF. The CDR3 region has the DNA TGCGCCAGCAGTATAGGGGCCAGGGGTGAGACCCAGTACTTC.

About this clone: A junction boundary mismatches the germline segment, possibly from a read error. The sample holds other DNA sequences that translate to the same CDR3. The chain links TRBV5-1 to TRBJ2-2; D is undetermined. The germline V gene has CDR1 SGHRS and CDR2 YFSETQ. The CDR3 runs 14 residues. The DNA for the CDR3 is TGCGCCAGCAGCTTGGAAACGAATACCGGGGAGCTGTTTTTT. It specifies CASSLETNTGELFF. Full variable domain (rest looked up from reference TRBV5-1 and TRBJ2-2): KAGVTQTPRYLIKTRGQQVTLSCSPISGHRSVSWYQQTPGQGLQFLFEYFSETQRNKGNFPGRFSGRQFSNSRSEMNVSTLELGDSALYLCASSLETNTGELFFGEGSRLTVL.

The J gene is TRBJ2-1, the V gene TRBV5-1; D is perhaps TRBD1 or TRBD2 (5 bases each). The CDR3 sequence is 14 residues long. CDR1 SGHRS and CDR2 YFSETQ come from the germline V gene. The V end was cut by 3 bases, the J end by 3 bases, with 10 bases between. CDR3 loop: CASSSRDGYNEQFF. In DNA form, the CDR3 reads TGCGCCAGCAGCTCCCGGGACGGCTACAATGAGCAGTTCTTC.

In its sample, this clone was seen a few times. The rearrangement uses TRBV6-5 and TRBJ1-5; weak D call: TRBD1 (5 bases). This CDR3 has 14 amino acids. Germline V lookup: CDR1 MNHEY, CDR2 SVGAGI. Trimming removed 2 bases at V and 1 base at J, with 6 bases between. DNA of the CDR3: TGTGCCAGCAGTTACGGGGGGAGCAATCAGCCCCAGCATTTT. This gives the protein CASSYGGSNQPQHF.

The chain couples TRBV30 to TRBJ2-7, with TRBD2 matching 14 bases. The CDR3 is made up of 16 amino acids. V dropped 1 base and J dropped 6; count of bases not matched to a gene: 8. Germline CDR1 and CDR2: GTSNPN and SVGIG (reference sequence). The CDR3 region is CAWSGGLAGGRAEQYF. The CDR3 DNA is TGTGCCTGGAGTGGAGGACTAGCGGGAGGAAGGGCCGAGCAGTACTTC.

This chain uses TRBV5-1 with TRBJ2-1; a possible D gene is TRBD1 (6 bases). Deletions cut 0 bases from V and 0 bases from J, with 10 bases between. This CDR3 comprises 16 residues. CDR1 SGHRS and CDR2 YFSETQ come from the germline V gene. The CDR3 loop is CASSLARTDSYNEQFF. DNA for the CDR3: TGCGCCAGCAGCTTGGCTCGGACAGACTCCTACAATGAGCAGTTCTTC.

This chain links TRBV19 with TRBJ2-3, with 7 bases that match TRBD1. V trimming: 6 bases; J trimming: 5 bases; junction bases outside the gene matches: 2. From germline, CDR1 is LNHDA and CDR2 SQIVND (reference sequence). The CDR3 sequence is 12 residues long. DNA of the CDR3: TGTGCCAGTAGGGCAGGGGGAGATACGCAGTATTTT. Translated: CASRAGGDTQYF.

This clone was detected a few times. The rearrangement links TRBV7-6 to TRBJ2-2; D is perhaps TRBD2 (6 bases). Per germline, CDR1 SGHVS and CDR2 FNYEAQ. The CDR3 is made up of 15 amino acids. Trimming took off 5 bases at V and 4 bases at J, with 14 bases between the two ends. DNA of the CDR3: TGTGCCAGCAGCCCCGGACTAATCTCCACCGGGGAGCTGTTTTTT. As protein: CASSPGLISTGELFF.